This TCR beta chain was documented in a study of persistence of HIV-infected CD4 T cells. Lysates of CMV-infected fibroblasts at approximately 9.4 ug/mL stimulated these cells. Sorted nonresponding memory CD4+ T cells were CD40L-negative, CD69-negative, CD45RO-high. Inclusion required CMV-positive serology and CD4+ counts above 400 cells/uL. This clone appeared once. Its target is not known. The germline V and J ends were trimmed by 2 bases and 4 bases, with 17 bases remaining between them. There are 16 residues in the CDR3. CDR1 and CDR2 from the germline V gene are MDHEN and SYDVKM. The libraries were made with immunoSEQ version 4 in survey mode. This table comes from immunoSEQ multiplex PCR, and its TCRdb copy is limited to in-frame clones, with some not included. The sample yields 25,000 to 35,000 clones, roughly four fifths seen once.

This TCR was sampled from an adult man with HIV who was CMV-seropositive. The chain joins TRBV28 to TRBJ1-2, with unresolved D. The input for sequencing was CD4+ T cells sorted from PBMCs after roughly 18-hour stimulation, taken from a patient who received antiretroviral therapy. CDR3 protein: CASSLNGRVSGYGYTF. The CDR3 nucleotides are TGTGCCAGCAGTTTAAACGGGAGGGTATCAGGCTATGGCTACACCTTC.